This TCR beta chain was captured in a study of cytomegalovirus exposure and HLA in healthy donors. This PCR relied on a set of 60 Vbeta primers and 13 Jbeta primers. As processed by the authors: In a later analysis, around 10 million of about 80 million unique beta chains occurred in at least two donors. Using immunoSEQ multiplex PCR, the repertoire was profiled, and TCRdb retains in-frame clones only, with some absent. V, J and clone size reflect that table, while D and trimming were determined from the DNA. The sample lists about 120,000 clones; 75% to 90% were seen once. The receptor's source is a man in his forties in good health and CMV-seronegative. The material sequenced was PBMCs.

The chain's CDR3 is CASSLIGLAGGLGKNIQYF. The CDR3 coding sequence is TGTGCCAGCAGCCTTATCGGACTAGCGGGGGGGTTAGGCAAAAACATTCAGTACTTC. The chain uses TRBV7-2 and TRBJ2-4; 15 bases are shared with TRBD2. Germline V gene sequence: CDR1 SGHTA, CDR2 FQGNSA. The V gene end was trimmed by 5 bases and the J gene end by 3 bases; junction bases not matched to a gene: 11. CDR3 length: 19 amino acids.